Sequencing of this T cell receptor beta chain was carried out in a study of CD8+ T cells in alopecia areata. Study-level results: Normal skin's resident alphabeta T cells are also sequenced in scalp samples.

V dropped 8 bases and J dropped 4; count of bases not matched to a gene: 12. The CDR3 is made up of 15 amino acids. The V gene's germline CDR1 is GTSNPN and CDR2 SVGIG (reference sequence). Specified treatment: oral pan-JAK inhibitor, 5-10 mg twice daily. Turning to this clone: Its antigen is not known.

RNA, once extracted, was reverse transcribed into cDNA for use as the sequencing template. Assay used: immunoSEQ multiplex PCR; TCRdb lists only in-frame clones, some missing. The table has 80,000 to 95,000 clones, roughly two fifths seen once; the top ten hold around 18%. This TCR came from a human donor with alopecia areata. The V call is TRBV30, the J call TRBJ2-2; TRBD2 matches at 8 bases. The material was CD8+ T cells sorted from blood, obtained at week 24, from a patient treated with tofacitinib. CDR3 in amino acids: CAGPGTRGITGELFF. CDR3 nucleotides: TGTGCCGGCCCCGGGACTAGAGGAATCACCGGGGAGCTGTTTTTT.